This record covers a single TCR beta chain. The V end was cut by 5 bases, the J end by 2 bases, with 16 bases between. CDR1 and CDR2 from the germline V gene are MDHEN and SYDVKM. The CDR3 consists of 16 residues. The sample is drawn from a study of blood T cell repertoires in COVID-19. Study-level information: There were acute and convalescent COVID-19 samples, and they came from the United States, Italy and Spain. T cells, B-cell-depleted T cells, or PBMCs provided the cDNA or gDNA that served as material.

Methods used by the authors: Amplification of reference gene primers provided the estimated nucleated cell counts. Method: immunoSEQ multiplex PCR; TCRdb's copy keeps in-frame clones and lacks some. D and trimming were read from the DNA, whereas the V and J calls and clone size are those reported in that table. Of 170,000 or so clones in the sample, 85% to 95% are singletons; the top ten hold roughly 0.56%. Sequencing used peripheral blood. This clonotype originated in a man aged 45-60 years with acute or convalescent COVID-19. The rearrangement uses TRBV28 and TRBJ1-5; D might be TRBD1 (6 bases). CDR3 nucleotide sequence: TGTGCCAGCAGTAAAACCCAGGGGATCGGCAATCAGCCCCAGCATTTT. The encoded protein is CASSKTQGIGNQPQHF.